A selection of T cell receptor beta chains follows, all from one sample in a study of T cells in Graves' hyperthyroidism and ophthalmopathy. TCRdb called the multiplex PCR reads again in MiXCR, with one record for every CDR3 protein. Of around 600,000 distinct CDR3 sequences in the sample, approximately 14% were seen once. The specimen was blood. These receptor sequences come from a woman between 50 and 59 years old with Graves' ophthalmopathy. The conserved cysteine and the conserved F or W are not part of the CDR3 here. Size is stated for part of the rows, as once, few or many counts, or as a class when the clone is expanded.

>TRBJ1-3|few|TRBV9
ASSAGQGTGNTIY
>TRBJ1-1|many|TRBV18
ASSPGRGLNTEAF
>TRBJ1-6|few|TRBV12-3/TRBV12-4
ASSLGQGVNSPLH
>TRBJ2-1|NA|TRBV6-1
ASSPMVYNEQF
>TRBJ1-4|many|TRBV28
ASSSGQNEKLF
>TRBJ2-7|many|TRBV28
ASRAGTGPYEQY
>TRBJ2-7|many|TRBV28
ASSPAGIKPYEQY
>TRBJ2-1|many|TRBV6-2/TRBV6-3
ASKDRGFAGVGNEQF
>TRBJ2-1|many|TRBV3-1
ASSQGGGRVYNEQF
>TRBJ1-5|NA|TRBV30
AWSTGTVDSQPQH
>TRBJ2-2|few|TRBV6-2/TRBV6-3
ASLGGTTTGELF
>TRBJ2-1|few|TRBV10-3
AISESVGFYNEQF
>TRBJ2-7|many|TRBV20-1
SARPPHSGSVAEQY